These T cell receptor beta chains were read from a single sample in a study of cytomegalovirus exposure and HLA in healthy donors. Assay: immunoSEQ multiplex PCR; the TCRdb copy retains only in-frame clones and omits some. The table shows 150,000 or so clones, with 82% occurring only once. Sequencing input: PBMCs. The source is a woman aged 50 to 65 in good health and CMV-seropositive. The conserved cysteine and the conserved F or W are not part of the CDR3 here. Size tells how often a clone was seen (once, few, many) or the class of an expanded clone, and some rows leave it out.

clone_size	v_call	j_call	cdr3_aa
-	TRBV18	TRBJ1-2	ASSSVGSNYGYT
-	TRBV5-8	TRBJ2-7	ASSPGQGGIHEQY
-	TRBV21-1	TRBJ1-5	ASSKGWCQAFNQPQH
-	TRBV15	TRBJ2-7	ATSRDRRAYEQY
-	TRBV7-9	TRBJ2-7	ASSQGQGEVGEQY
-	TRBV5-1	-	ASRREQGPNYEQY
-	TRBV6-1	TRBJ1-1	ASSEALWAMNRGAF
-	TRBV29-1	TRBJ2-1	SVEDLSLGQGNEQF
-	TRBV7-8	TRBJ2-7	ASSLAHRAYEQY
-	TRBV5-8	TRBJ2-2	ASSLAGGTGELF
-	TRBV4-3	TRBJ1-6	ASSQDGRGPNSPLH
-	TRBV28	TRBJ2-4	ASSLRQGAAKNIQY
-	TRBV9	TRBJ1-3	ASSVAGKFGNTIY
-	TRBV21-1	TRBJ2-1	ASSKERNHPREQF
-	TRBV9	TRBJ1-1	ASSTGQLNTEAF
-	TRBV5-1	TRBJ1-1	ASSSVPGQGWNTEAF
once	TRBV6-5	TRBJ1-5	ASSASGLGQPQH
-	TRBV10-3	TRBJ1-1	AISDTGGEVYTEAF
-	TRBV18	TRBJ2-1	ASSPPRGQGASYNEQF
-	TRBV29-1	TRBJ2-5	SFRLVGETQY
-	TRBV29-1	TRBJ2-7	SVSPGQDYEQY
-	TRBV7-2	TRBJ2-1	ASSLEAGPHEQF
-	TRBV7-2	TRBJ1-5	ASSLVVQSNQPQH
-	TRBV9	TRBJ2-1	ASSPRTGTYNEQF
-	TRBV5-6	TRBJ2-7	ASSLALAGSYEQY
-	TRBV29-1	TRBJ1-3	SVGQGTSGNTIY
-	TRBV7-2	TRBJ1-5	ASSSDSWALINQPQH
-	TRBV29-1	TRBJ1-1	SGTANTEAF
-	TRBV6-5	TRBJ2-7	ASSYGQASSYEQY
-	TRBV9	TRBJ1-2	ASSVSSGNSGYT
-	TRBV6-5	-	ASSLSGRTYEQY
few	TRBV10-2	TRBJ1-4	ASSDDVWGTTNEKLF
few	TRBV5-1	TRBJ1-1	ASSSDRGMNTEAF
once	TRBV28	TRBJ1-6	ASSPHRAPSPLH
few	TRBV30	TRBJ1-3	AWSATGVGNTIY
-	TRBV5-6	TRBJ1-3	ASSRAGARTGNTIY
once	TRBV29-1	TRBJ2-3	SVDPSGSDTQY
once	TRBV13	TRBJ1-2	ASSPTGDYGYT
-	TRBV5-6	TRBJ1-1	ASSLTGGGLGNTEAF
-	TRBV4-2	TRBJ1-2	ASSSALAGIDYGYT
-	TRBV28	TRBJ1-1	ASSTGGGGSTEAF
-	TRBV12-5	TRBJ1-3	ASGFPGPPAGNTIY
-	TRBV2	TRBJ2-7	ATSTGVGNEQY
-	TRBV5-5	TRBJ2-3	ASSRTGVNTDTQY
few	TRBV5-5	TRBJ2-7	ASSLPGTYEQY